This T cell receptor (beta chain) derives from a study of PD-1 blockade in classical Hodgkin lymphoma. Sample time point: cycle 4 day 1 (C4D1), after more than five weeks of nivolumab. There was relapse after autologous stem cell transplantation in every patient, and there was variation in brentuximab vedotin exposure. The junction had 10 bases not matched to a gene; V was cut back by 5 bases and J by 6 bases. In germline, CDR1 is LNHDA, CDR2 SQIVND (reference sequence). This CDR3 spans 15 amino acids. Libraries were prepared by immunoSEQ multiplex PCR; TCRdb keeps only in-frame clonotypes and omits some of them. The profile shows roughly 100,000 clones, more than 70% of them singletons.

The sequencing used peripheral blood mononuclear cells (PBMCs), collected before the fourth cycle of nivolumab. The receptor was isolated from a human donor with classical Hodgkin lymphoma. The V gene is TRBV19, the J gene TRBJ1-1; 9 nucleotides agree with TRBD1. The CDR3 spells CASSPRQGENAEAFF. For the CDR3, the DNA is TGTGCCAGTAGTCCCAGACAGGGGGAAAACGCTGAAGCTTTCTTT.